These 13 T cell receptor beta chains were all obtained from the same sample, sequenced in a study of beta chain features in type 1 diabetes. Expressed TCRB transcripts were sequenced because the entire RNA isolate underwent reverse transcription. Method: immunoSEQ multiplex PCR; TCRdb's copy keeps in-frame clones and lacks some. The data hold 600,000 or so clones, with 9.5% to 15% observed a single time. These receptors' targets are unknown. Overall study findings and caveats: Shortening of TCRB CDR3s, moderate but significant, appeared in all four CD4+ subsets of Type 1 diabetes patients.

Sequencing was done on a sample of naive CD4+ T cells from blood. The receptors were gathered from a man aged 30-40 years with type 1 diabetes.

The V gene is TRBV14, the J gene TRBJ2-1; maybe TRBD2 (5 bases). CDR3 length equals 13 residues. Between the trimmed V and J ends, which lost 0 bases and 9 bases, there was a span of 9 bases. CDR1 and CDR2 (germline): SGHDN, FVKESK. The CDR3 region has the DNA TGTGCCAGCAGCCAAGAAGGGAGAGGTGAGCAGTTCTTC. This encodes CASSQEGRGEQFF.

This clone was seen more than once but under ten times. The V call is TRBV5-1, the J call TRBJ2-5; 7 bases map to TRBD1. The V and J ends lost 3 bases and 4 bases, in that order; junction bases with no gene match: 6. The CDR3 is made up of 14 amino acids. Germline V gene data show CDR1 as SGHRS and CDR2 as YFSETQ. The DNA of the CDR3 is TGCGCCAGCAGCTCCGGGACAGTGCGAGAGACCCAGTACTTC. Translated, it gives CASSSGTVRETQYF.

The chain recombines TRBV14 with TRBJ2-3; 13 positions agree with TRBD2. The length of the CDR3 is 16 residues. V gave up 4 bases and J gave up 5 bases; unmatched junction bases: 6. Germline V lookup: CDR1 SGHDN, CDR2 FVKESK. CDR3 loop: CASSLGLAGSIDTQYF. DNA for the CDR3: TGTGCCAGCAGCCTGGGACTAGCGGGGTCTATAGATACGCAGTATTTT.

This clone was observed a few times. The genes are TRBV5-4 and TRBJ2-1; TRBD1 is a possible D gene (5 bases). V shed 0 bases and J shed 1 base, with 11 bases lying between them. This CDR3 comprises 16 residues. CDR1 and CDR2 from the germline V gene are SGHNT and YYREEE (reference sequence). For the CDR3, the DNA is TGTGCCAGCAGCTTGGGTGGGGCAGGGTCCTACAATGAGCAGTTCTTC. Its protein product is CASSLGGAGSYNEQFF.

This chain links TRBV30 with TRBJ1-5; D gene ambiguous. This CDR3 region has 16 residues. V dropped 2 bases and J dropped 7 bases, with 21 bases sitting between them. In germline, CDR1 is GTSNPN, CDR2 SVGIG (reference sequence). Written as DNA, the CDR3 is TGTGCCTGGAGTTCCCCCGCGGACCCCGGCCACCAGCCCCAGCATTTT. Its protein product is CAWSSPADPGHQPQHF.

V is TRBV19 and J is TRBJ2-3; no reliable D call. This CDR3 has 16 residues. Per the germline V gene, CDR1 is LNHDA and CDR2 is SQIVND (reference sequence). Between the trimmed V and J ends, which lost 6 bases and 3 bases, there was a span of 19 bases. The CDR3 bases are TGTGCCAGTAGAGCGAAGGAGTGGATTCGGACAGATACGCAGTATTTT. Translation gives CASRAKEWIRTDTQYF.

This clone was counted a few times. The genes are TRBV29-1 and TRBJ1-4, with D possibly being TRBD1 (5 bases). V lost 5 bases and J lost 3, with 22 bases in between. From germline, CDR1 is SQVTM and CDR2 ANQGSEA. CDR3 size: 17 residues. In nucleotides, the CDR3 is TGCAGCGTTTACTACACGGGGAGGAGAGGGGCTAATGAAAAACTGTTTTTT. Translating it yields CSVYYTGRRGANEKLFF.

The rearrangement joins TRBV5-4 to TRBJ2-2; tentatively, D is TRBD2 (6 bases). The CDR3 has 18 residues. The germline V gene encodes CDR1 SGHNT and CDR2 YYREEE (reference sequence). Trimming removed 0 bases at V and 0 bases at J, with 15 bases between. The CDR3: CASSLAFSGSTNTGELFF. CDR3 DNA: TGTGCCAGCAGCTTGGCCTTTAGCGGATCGACGAACACCGGGGAGCTGTTTTTT. Full variable domain (remainder filled in from reference TRBV5-4 and TRBJ2-2): ETGVTQSPTHLIKTRGQQVTLRCSSQSGHNTVSWYQQALGQGPQFIFQYYREEENGRGNFPPRFSGLQFPNYSSELNVNALELDDSALYLCASSLAFSGSTNTGELFFGEGSRLTVL.

The chain employs TRBV7-9 and TRBJ2-7, with D possibly TRBD1 on 6 matching bases. Germline V lookup: CDR1 SEHNR, CDR2 FQNEAQ (reference sequence). CDR3 length: 17 residues. Trimming took off 0 bases at V and 2 bases at J, with 17 bases between the two ends. CDR3 sequence (DNA): TGTGCCAGCAGCTTAGCCTCCGGACAGAGTCGCCCCTACGAGCAGTACTTC. Protein product: CASSLASGQSRPYEQYF.

This clone was found a few times. V and J are TRBV6-5 and TRBJ2-6; D remains ambiguous. Trimming took off 8 bases at V and 2 bases at J, with 10 bases between the two ends. The CDR3 runs to 14 residues. Germline CDR1 is MNHEY and CDR2 is SVGAGI. The CDR3 loop is CASGPWTGANVLTF. The CDR3 DNA follows: TGTGCCAGCGGCCCATGGACTGGGGCCAACGTCCTGACTTTC.

The V and J genes are TRBV11-3 and TRBJ1-1; TRBD1 aligns across 7 bases. The germline gives CDR1 SGHNT, CDR2 YENEEA. V shed 3 bases, J shed 0 bases, and the junction held 1 base outside the gene matches. There are 14 residues in the CDR3. CDR3 in amino acids: CASSLGQMNTEAFF. In nucleotides, the CDR3 is TGTGCCAGCAGCTTGGGACAGATGAACACTGAAGCTTTCTTT.

J is TRBJ2-7 and V is TRBV7-8; the D gene is possibly TRBD2 (6 bases). Germline CDR1 reads SGHVS; CDR2 reads FQNEAQ. V lost 5 bases and J 2 bases, leaving 13 bases between the germline ends. The CDR3 runs to 14 residues. The CDR3 sequence: CASSLGTFTYEQYF. In DNA form, the CDR3 reads TGTGCCAGCAGCCTCGGGACTTTTACCTACGAGCAGTACTTC.

The chain links TRBV6-5 to TRBJ1-2; D is possibly TRBD1 (5 bases). Trimming removed 2 bases at V and 8 bases at J, with 12 bases between. This CDR3 spans 13 amino acids. Germline assignment: CDR1 MNHEY and CDR2 SVGAGI. CDR3 bases: TGTGCCAGCAGTTACATGGGGGGAGGAGGCTACACCTTC. Protein sequence: CASSYMGGGGYTF.